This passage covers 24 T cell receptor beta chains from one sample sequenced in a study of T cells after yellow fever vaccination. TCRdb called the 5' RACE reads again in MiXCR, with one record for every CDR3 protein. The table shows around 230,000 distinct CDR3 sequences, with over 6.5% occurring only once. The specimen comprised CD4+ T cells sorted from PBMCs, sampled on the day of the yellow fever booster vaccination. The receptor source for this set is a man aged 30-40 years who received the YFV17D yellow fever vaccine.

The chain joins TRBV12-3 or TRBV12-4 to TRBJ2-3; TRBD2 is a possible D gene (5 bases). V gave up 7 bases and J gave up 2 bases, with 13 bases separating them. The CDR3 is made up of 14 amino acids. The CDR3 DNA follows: TGTGCCAGCACTGGCGGCGGGCACACAGATACGCAGTATTTT. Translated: CASTGGGHTDTQYF.

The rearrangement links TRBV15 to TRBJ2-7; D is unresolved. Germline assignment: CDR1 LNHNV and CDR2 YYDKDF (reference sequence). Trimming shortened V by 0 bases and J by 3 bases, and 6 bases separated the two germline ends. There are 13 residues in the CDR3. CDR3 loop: CATSRDRHYEQYF. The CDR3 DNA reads TGTGCCACCAGCAGAGATCGACACTACGAGCAGTACTTC.

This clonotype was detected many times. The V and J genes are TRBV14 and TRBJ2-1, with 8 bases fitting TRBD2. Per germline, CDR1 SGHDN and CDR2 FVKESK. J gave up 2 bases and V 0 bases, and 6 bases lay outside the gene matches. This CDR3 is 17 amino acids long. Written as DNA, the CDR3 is TGTGCCAGCAGCCAAGATGGGGCGGGGGGAACCTACAATGAGCAGTTCTTC. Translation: CASSQDGAGGTYNEQFF.

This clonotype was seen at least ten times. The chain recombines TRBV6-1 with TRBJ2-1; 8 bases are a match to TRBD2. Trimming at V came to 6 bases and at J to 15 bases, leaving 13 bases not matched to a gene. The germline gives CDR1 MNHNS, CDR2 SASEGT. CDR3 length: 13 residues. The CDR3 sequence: CASSLDLAGKGFF. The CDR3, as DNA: TGTGCCAGCAGCCTGGACCTAGCGGGCAAGGGGTTCTTC.

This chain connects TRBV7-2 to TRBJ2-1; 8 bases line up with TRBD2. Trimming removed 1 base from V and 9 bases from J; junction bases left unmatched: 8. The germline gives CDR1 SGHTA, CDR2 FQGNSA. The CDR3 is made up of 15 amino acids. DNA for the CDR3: TGTGCCAGCAGCTTAGGGAGTAGCGGGACGGTTGAGCAGTTCTTC. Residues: CASSLGSSGTVEQFF.

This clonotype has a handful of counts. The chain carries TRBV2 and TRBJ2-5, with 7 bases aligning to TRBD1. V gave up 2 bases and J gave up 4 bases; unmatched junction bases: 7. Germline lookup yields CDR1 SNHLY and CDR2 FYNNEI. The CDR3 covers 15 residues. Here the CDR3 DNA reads TGTGCCAGCAGTGAAAACAGGGGTTTTTCAGAGACCCAGTACTTC. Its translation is CASSENRGFSETQYF. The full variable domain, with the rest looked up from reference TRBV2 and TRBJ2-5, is EPEVTQTPSHQVTQMGQEVILRCVPISNHLYFYWYRQILGQKVEFLVSFYNNEISEKSEIFDDQFSVERPDGSNFTLKIRSTKLEDSAMYFCASSENRGFSETQYFGPGTRLLVL.

The CDR3 spells CASRPTGAQDEQYF. The CDR3 DNA is TGTGCCAGCAGGCCTACCGGGGCCCAGGACGAGCAGTACTTC. The V gene is TRBV6-1, the J gene TRBJ2-7; either TRBD1 or TRBD2 may fit D (5 bases each). This CDR3 contains 14 residues. Trimming left V 6 bases short and J 5 bases short, with 17 bases between. The germline CDR1 and CDR2 sequences are MNHNS and SASEGT.

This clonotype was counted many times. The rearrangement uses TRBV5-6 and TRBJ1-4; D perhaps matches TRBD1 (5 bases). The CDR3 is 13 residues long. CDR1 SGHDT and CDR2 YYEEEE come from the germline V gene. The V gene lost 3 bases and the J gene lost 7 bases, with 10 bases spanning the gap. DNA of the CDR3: TGTGCCAGCAGCTCGGGGACGTCTGAAAAACTGTTTTTT. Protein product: CASSSGTSEKLFF.

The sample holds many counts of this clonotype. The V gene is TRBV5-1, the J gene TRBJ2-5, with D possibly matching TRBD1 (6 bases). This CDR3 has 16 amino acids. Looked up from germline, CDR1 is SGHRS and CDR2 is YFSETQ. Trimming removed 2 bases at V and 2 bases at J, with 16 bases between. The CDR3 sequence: CASSFPAQGKQETQYF. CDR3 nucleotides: TGCGCCAGCAGCTTTCCAGCTCAGGGGAAGCAAGAGACCCAGTACTTC.

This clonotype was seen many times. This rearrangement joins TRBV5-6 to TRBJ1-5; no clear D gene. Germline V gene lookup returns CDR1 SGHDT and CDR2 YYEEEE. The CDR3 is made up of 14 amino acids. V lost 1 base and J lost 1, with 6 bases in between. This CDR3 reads CASSLLQSNQPQHF. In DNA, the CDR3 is TGTGCCAGCAGCTTGCTACAGAGCAATCAGCCCCAGCATTTT.

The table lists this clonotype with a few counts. CDR3 residues: CSVPGQGKAQYF. The CDR3 coding sequence is TGCAGTGTGCCCGGACAGGGGAAGGCGCAGTATTTT. V and J are TRBV20-1 and TRBJ2-3; TRBD1 agrees at 9 bases. The length of the CDR3 is 12 residues. Unmatched junction bases numbered 9, after V lost 7 bases and J lost 10 bases. CDR1 DFQATT and CDR2 SNEGSKA come from the germline V gene (reference sequence).

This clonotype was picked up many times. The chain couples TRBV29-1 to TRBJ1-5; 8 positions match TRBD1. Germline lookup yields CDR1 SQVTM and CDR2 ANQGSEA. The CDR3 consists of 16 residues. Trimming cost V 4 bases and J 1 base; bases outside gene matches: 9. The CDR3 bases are TGCAGCGTTGGCGGCCAGGGGGCCTTGAGCAATCAGCCCCAGCATTTT. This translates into CSVGGQGALSNQPQHF.

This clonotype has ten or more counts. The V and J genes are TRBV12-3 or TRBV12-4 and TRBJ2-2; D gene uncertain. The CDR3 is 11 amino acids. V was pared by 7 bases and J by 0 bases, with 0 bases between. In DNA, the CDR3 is TGTGCCAGCACGAACACCGGGGAGCTGTTTTTT. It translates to CASTNTGELFF.

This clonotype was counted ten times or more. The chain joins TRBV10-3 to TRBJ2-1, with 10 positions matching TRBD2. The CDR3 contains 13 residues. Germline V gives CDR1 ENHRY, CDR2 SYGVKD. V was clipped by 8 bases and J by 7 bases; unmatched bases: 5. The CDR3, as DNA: TGTGCCATCGGTGGACTAGCGGAAAATGAGCAGTTCTTC. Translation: CAIGGLAENEQFF.

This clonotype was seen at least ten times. CDR3 sequence (DNA): TGCAGTGCTCGATCCGGGGGGTACGAGCAGTACTTC. Its protein is CSARSGGYEQYF. The chain has TRBV20-1 and TRBJ2-7; 7 bases are a match to TRBD2. This CDR3 spans 12 amino acids. Trimming cost V 5 bases and J 4 bases; bases outside gene matches: 5. CDR1 and CDR2 from the germline V gene are DFQATT and SNEGSKA (reference sequence).

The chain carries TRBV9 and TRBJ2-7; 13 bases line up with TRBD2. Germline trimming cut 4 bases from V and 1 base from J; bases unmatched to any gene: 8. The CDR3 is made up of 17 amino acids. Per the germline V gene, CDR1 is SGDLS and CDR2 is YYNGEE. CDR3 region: CASSSGLAGVNSYEQYF. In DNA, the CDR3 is TGTGCCAGCAGCTCCGGACTAGCGGGAGTTAATTCCTACGAGCAGTACTTC.

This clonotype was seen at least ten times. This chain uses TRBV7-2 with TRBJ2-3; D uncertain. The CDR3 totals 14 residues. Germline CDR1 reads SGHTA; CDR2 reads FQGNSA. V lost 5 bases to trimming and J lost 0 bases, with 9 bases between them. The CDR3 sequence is CASSQSASTDTQYF. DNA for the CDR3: TGTGCCAGCAGCCAGAGCGCCAGCACAGATACGCAGTATTTT.

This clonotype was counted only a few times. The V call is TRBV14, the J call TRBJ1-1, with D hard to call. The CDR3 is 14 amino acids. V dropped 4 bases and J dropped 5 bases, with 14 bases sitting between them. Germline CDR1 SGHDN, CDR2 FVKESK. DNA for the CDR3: TGTGCCAGCAGCCCACTCCCGAGCGGGACTGAAGCTTTCTTT. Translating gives CASSPLPSGTEAFF.

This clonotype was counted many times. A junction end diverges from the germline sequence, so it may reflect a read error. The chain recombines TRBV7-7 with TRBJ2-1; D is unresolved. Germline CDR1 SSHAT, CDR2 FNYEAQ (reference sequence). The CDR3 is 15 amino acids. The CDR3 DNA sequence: TGTGCTAGCAGCTTAGTTTATTCCGCGTACAATGAGCAGTTCTTC. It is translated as CASSLVYSAYNEQFF.

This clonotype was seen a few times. CDR3 bases: TGTGCCAGCAACCTAGCGGGAGAGAACACAGATACGCAGTATTTT. Protein product: CASNLAGENTDTQYF. V and J are TRBV6-2 or TRBV6-3 and TRBJ2-3, with 10 bases lining up with TRBD2. Unmatched junction bases numbered 6, after V lost 7 bases and J lost 2 bases. Germline V gives CDR1 MNHEY, CDR2 SVGEGT. The CDR3 contains 15 residues.

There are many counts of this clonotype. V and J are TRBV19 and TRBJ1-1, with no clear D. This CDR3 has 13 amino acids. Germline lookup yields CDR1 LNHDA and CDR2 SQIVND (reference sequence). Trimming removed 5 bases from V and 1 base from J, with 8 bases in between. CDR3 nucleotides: TGTGCCAGTAGTTCGACGACGAACACTGAAGCTTTCTTT. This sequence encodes CASSSTTNTEAFF.

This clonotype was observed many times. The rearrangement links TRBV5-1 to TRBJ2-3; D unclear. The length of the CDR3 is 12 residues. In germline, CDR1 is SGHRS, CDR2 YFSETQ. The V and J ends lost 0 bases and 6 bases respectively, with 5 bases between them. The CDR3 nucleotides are TGCGCCAGCAGCTTGGCAAGGGATACGCAGTATTTT. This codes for CASSLARDTQYF.

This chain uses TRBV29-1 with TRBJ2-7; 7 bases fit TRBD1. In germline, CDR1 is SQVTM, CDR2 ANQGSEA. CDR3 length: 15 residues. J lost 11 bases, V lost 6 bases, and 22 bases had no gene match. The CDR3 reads CSVAGQVGLLDWEYF. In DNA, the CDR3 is TGCAGCGTCGCCGGACAGGTCGGACTCCTCGACTGGGAGTACTTC.

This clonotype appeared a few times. CDR3: CASSQAGQGMNTEAFF. CDR3 nucleotide sequence: TGTGCCAGCAGCCAAGCAGGACAGGGGATGAACACTGAAGCTTTCTTT. This chain connects TRBV3-1 to TRBJ1-1; 9 bases agree with TRBD1. With 1 base clipped from V and 0 bases from J, the junction kept 3 bases outside the gene matches. This CDR3 region has 16 residues. Germline values: CDR1 LGHDT, CDR2 YNNKEL (reference sequence).